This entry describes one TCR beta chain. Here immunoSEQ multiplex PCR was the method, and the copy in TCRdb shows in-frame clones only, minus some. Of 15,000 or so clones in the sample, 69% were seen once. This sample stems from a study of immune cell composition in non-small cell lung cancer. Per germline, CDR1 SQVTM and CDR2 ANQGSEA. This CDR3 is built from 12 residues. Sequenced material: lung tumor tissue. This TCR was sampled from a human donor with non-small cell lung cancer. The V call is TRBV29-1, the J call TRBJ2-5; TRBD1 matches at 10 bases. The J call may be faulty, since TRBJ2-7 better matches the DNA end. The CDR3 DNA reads TGCAGCGTGCCGGGACAGGGGTACGAGCAGTACTTC. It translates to CSVPGQGYEQYF.